These T cell receptor beta chains were read from a single sample in a study of T and B cells in COVID-19 patients. TCRdb reanalysed the multiplex PCR reads using MiXCR and keeps one entry per CDR3 protein. Of roughly 13,000 distinct CDR3 sequences in the sample, under 30% were seen once. Sequencing was performed on blood. These receptors all come from a human donor who had recovered from COVID-19. The CDR3 runs from the conserved cysteine through the conserved F or W. D genes are given only for firm matches. Clone sizes are given selectively: once, few, many, or a class where the clone is expanded.

TGTGCCAGCAGTAGATCCGGGAGCAATCAGCCCCAGCATTTT CASSRSGSNQPQHF TRBJ1-5 TRBV6-5 - many
TGTGCCAGCAGTTTATCCGGCAGGGTCAGCACCGGGGAGCTGTTTTTT CASSLSGRVSTGELFF TRBJ2-2 TRBV27 - many
TGTGCCAGCAGTGAAGCTTTGGGGGGCGGTCAGCCCCAGCATTTT CASSEALGGGQPQHF TRBJ1-5 TRBV6-1 - -
TGTGCCAGCAGGTTAGGCAGGGGAGGTAATTCACCCCTCCACTTT CASRLGRGGNSPLHF TRBJ1-6 TRBV7-6 - -
TGTGCCAGCAGTGGGGCGGGGGACAACACTGAAGCTTTCTTT CASSGAGDNTEAFF TRBJ1-1 TRBV6-1 - -
TGTGCCAGCAGCCGGGACACTTTCTCACCCCTCCACTTT CASSRDTFSPLHF TRBJ1-6 TRBV6-5 - many
TGTGCCACCTCCTCCGGGACAGGTCCGACTGGGGCCAACGTCCTGACTTTC CATSSGTGPTGANVLTF TRBJ2-6 TRBV6-4 TRBD1 many
TGTGCCAGCAGCACGGGGACAGCGCGGGAGACCCAGTACTTC CASSTGTARETQYF TRBJ2-5 TRBV7-2 TRBD1 -
TGTGCCAGCAGCGGGAGGACAAAGAGCACAGATACGCAGTATTTT CASSGRTKSTDTQYF TRBJ2-3 TRBV5-6 - few
TGTGCCAGTAGTACGGACAGGGGACACTCTGGAAACACCATATATTTT CASSTDRGHSGNTIYF TRBJ1-3 TRBV19 TRBD1 medium-sized
TGTGCCACCTCCGGGTGGGAGACCCAGTACTTC CATSGWETQYF TRBJ2-5 TRBV18 - many
TGCGCCAGCAGTGGAGAGACCCAGTACTTC CASSGETQYF TRBJ2-5 TRBV5-1 - -
TGTGCCTCGACCGGGACTCGAAGGAATTACAATGAGCAGTTCTTC CASTGTRRNYNEQFF TRBJ2-1 TRBV19 - medium-sized
TGTGCCAGTAGTATAAAGGGACAGGGGGCCAATGAGCAGTTCTTC CASSIKGQGANEQFF TRBJ2-1 TRBV19 TRBD1 -
TGTGCCAGCACCCCCCTATCTTATCCTAACTATGGCTACACCTTC CASTPLSYPNYGYTF TRBJ1-2 TRBV6-5 - -
TGTGCCAGCAGTTTTGCAGGGGCCTACGAGCAGTACTTC CASSFAGAYEQYF TRBJ2-7 TRBV12-3/TRBV12-4 - many
TGTGCCAGCAGCGGAAAACCGGGGGGCTATGGCTACACCTTC CASSGKPGGYGYTF TRBJ1-2 TRBV5-6 - few
TGTGCCAGCACCTTGAGCGGCCTCTCCTACAATGAGCAGTTCTTC CASTLSGLSYNEQFF TRBJ2-1 TRBV28 - -
TGCAGTGCTCAGGGACAGGATAATGAGCAGTTCTTC CSAQGQDNEQFF TRBJ2-1 TRBV20-1 TRBD1 few
TGTGCCAGCAGTTACGAAAAGACAGGCCAAACGCCGAATTCACCCCTCCACTTT CASSYEKTGQTPNSPLHF TRBJ1-6 TRBV6-5 - many
TGTGCCAGCAGCGAGAATGGGGTTCGTGAAAAACTGTTTTTT CASSENGVREKLFF TRBJ1-4 TRBV7-9 - -
TGTGCCAGCAGCTTAGATAGCGGCACAAGCTCCTACAATGAGCAGTTCTTC CASSLDSGTSSYNEQFF TRBJ2-1 TRBV11-1 - -
TGTGCCAGCTCTCTTGACGGAAACACCATATATTTT CASSLDGNTIYF TRBJ1-3 TRBV18 - few
TGTGCCAGCTCACCGTTGGGACACATGAACACTGAAGCTTTCTTT CASSPLGHMNTEAFF TRBJ1-1 TRBV18 - few
TGCAGTGCTGGGGGACCCGCTAACTATGGCTACACCTTC CSAGGPANYGYTF TRBJ1-2 TRBV20-1 - few
TGTGCCAGCAGCTTGGTCCACGGACAGCTAAAACACTATGGCTACACCTTC CASSLVHGQLKHYGYTF TRBJ1-2 TRBV5-4 - -
TGTGCCAGCACCCACGGAGTGGGGACCTACGAGCAGTACTTC CASTHGVGTYEQYF TRBJ2-7 TRBV12-3/TRBV12-4 - many
TGTGCCAGCAGTTACAGTGCAGGGGTAATGCGTGGCTACACCTTC CASSYSAGVMRGYTF TRBJ1-2 TRBV6-5 - many
TGCAGGCAAACAGGGGGTTGCGGCTACACCTTC CRQTGGCGYTF TRBJ1-2 TRBV29-1 TRBD1 medium-sized
TGCGCCAGCAGTGATGCGACAGGGACTGACGAGCAGTACTTC CASSDATGTDEQYF TRBJ2-7 TRBV10-1 - few
TGTGCCAGCAGCCGCCGGCTAGCGGGGGGAAACACCGGGGAGCTGTTTTTT CASSRRLAGGNTGELFF TRBJ2-2 TRBV6-4 TRBD2 few
TGTGCCAGCAGCTTAGTAGCCGGGCCTTTCACCGGGGAGCTGTTTTTT CASSLVAGPFTGELFF TRBJ2-2 TRBV7-9 - few
TGTGCCAGCAGTTTTAATGGGGGGCCGATAGGTTTC CASSFNGGPIGF TRBJ2-1 TRBV12-3/TRBV12-4 - few
TGTGCCAGCAGCTTGGCCTGGAGCGTGGGTCCAGATACGCAGTATTTT CASSLAWSVGPDTQYF TRBJ2-3 TRBV5-6 - many
TGTGCCAGCTCACCACTCTCCAGATCTGGAAACACCATATATTTT CASSPLSRSGNTIYF TRBJ1-3 TRBV18 - few
TGTGCCAGCACCTTGGAACTAGCGGGGGCCTACAATGAGCAGTTCTTC CASTLELAGAYNEQFF TRBJ2-1 TRBV5-5 TRBD2 medium-sized
TGTGCCAGCAGTGGAGCGGGAGCCTACAATGAGCAGTTCTTC CASSGAGAYNEQFF TRBJ2-1 TRBV6-1 TRBD2 -
TGCAGCGTTGGTCCAGATACGCAGTATTTT CSVGPDTQYF TRBJ2-3 TRBV29-1 - medium-sized
TGTGCCAGCAGCAACCGACAGGGGGCCTTCCTATATGGCTACACCTTC CASSNRQGAFLYGYTF TRBJ1-2 TRBV5-5 TRBD1 few